Described below is a single T cell receptor (beta chain) sequence and its context. Germline V lookup: CDR1 MNHEY, CDR2 SMNVEV (reference sequence). The CDR3 is 14 amino acids. Deletions cut 3 bases from V and 6 bases from J, with 9 bases between. Repertoires were generated with immunoSEQ multiplex PCR, while TCRdb's copy carries only in-frame clones and drops some. The sample includes approximately 290,000 clones, around 90% of them seen just once. These data originate in a study of blood T cell repertoires in COVID-19. Overall study: COVID-19 samples collected from the United States, Italy and Spain covered acute and convalescent phases.

The clonotype was recovered from a man aged 18 to 30 with active or convalescent COVID-19. The sample taken for sequencing was peripheral blood. The chain joins TRBV27 to TRBJ1-6; D gene ambiguous. The CDR3 here is CASSLLGINSPLHF. CDR3 nucleotide sequence: TGTGCCAGCAGTTTGCTAGGCATTAATTCACCCCTCCACTTT.